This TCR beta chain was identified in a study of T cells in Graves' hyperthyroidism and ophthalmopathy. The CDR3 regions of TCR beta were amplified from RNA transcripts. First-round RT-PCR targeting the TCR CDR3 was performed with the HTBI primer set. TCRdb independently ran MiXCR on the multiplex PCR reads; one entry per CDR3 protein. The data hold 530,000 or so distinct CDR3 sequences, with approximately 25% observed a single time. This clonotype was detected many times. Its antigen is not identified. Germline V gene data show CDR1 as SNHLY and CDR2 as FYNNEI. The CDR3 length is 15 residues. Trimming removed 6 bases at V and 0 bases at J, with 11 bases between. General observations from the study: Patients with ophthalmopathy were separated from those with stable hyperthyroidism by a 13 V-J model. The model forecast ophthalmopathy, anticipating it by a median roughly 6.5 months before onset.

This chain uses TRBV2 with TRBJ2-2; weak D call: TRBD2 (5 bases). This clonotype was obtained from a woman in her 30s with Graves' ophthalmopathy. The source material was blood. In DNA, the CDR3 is TGTGCCAGCAGAGCGGTGGATTCGAACACCGGGGAGCTGTTTTTT. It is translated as CASRAVDSNTGELFF.